These T cell receptor beta chains were read from a single sample in a study of blood T cell repertoires in COVID-19. Measured with immunoSEQ multiplex PCR; TCRdb has only the in-frame clones, and not every one. The repertoire includes about 52,000 clones, 82% of them detected once, and about 9.9% sits in the top ten. Source material: peripheral blood. The receptors shown here come from an elderly man with COVID-19, enrolled during active disease. Each CDR3 is given with its conserved first and last residue. D genes are given only for firm matches. A clone size is listed for some rows: how often the clone was seen (once, few, many), or a class if it is expanded.

D	V	J	size	CDR3	DNA
-	TRBV19	TRBJ1-4	-	CASQPLGGAREKLFF	TGTGCCAGCCAACCCCTTGGAGGGGCCCGTGAAAAACTGTTTTTT
-	TRBV12-3/TRBV12-4	TRBJ1-2	-	CASTRSANYGYTF	TGTGCCAGCACTCGATCGGCTAACTATGGCTACACCTTC
-	TRBV7-6	TRBJ1-1	-	CASSLGGGGRTEAFF	TGTGCCAGCAGCTTAGGGGGGGGAGGGCGGACTGAAGCTTTCTTT
-	TRBV7-3	TRBJ2-3	-	CASSSQGWDTQYF	TGTGCCAGCAGCTCACAGGGTTGGGATACGCAGTATTTT
-	TRBV6-1	TRBJ1-4	few	CASSEGLTNEKLFF	TGTGCCAGCAGTGAAGGGCTGACTAATGAAAAACTGTTTTTT
TRBD2	TRBV7-2	TRBJ2-4	-	CASRRRLAENIQYF	TGTGCCAGCAGACGTCGACTAGCGGAAAACATTCAGTACTTC
TRBD1	TRBV5-1	TRBJ1-4	-	CASSLVGTGANEKLFF	TGCGCCAGCAGCTTGGTCGGGACAGGCGCGAATGAAAAACTGTTTTTT
TRBD1	TRBV2	TRBJ1-1	-	CASGDRGFTEAFF	TGTGCCAGCGGGGACAGGGGGTTTACTGAAGCTTTCTTT
-	TRBV5-5	TRBJ2-7	once	CASSLAPTEYYEQYF	TGTGCCAGCAGCTTGGCTCCGACAGAATACTACGAGCAGTACTTC
-	TRBV29-1	TRBJ2-2	-	CSVENQGVLFF	TGCAGCGTTGAAAACCAGGGTGTGCTGTTTTTT
TRBD2	TRBV6-4	TRBJ2-1	once	CASSAGLAPRNEQFF	TGTGCCAGCAGTGCGGGACTAGCCCCTCGCAATGAGCAGTTCTTC
TRBD1	TRBV19	TRBJ1-2	-	CASSSLRDRGIYGYTF	TGTGCCAGTAGTTCACTCCGGGACAGGGGGATCTATGGCTACACCTTC
-	TRBV25-1	TRBJ2-7	few	CASSEARERYF	TGTGCCAGCAGTGAGGCCAGAGAGCGTTACTTC
TRBD2	TRBV19	TRBJ2-1	-	CASSKEREDIYYNEQFF	TGTGCCAGTAGTAAGGAGCGGGAGGATATCTACTACAATGAGCAGTTCTTC
-	TRBV7-2	TRBJ1-1	few	CASSDPGGLFAEAFF	TGTGCCAGCAGCGACCCTGGGGGCTTATTCGCTGAAGCTTTCTTT
TRBD2	TRBV28	TRBJ2-4	-	CASSFLKRGKAKNIQYF	TGTGCCAGCAGTTTCCTAAAGCGGGGAAAAGCCAAAAACATTCAGTACTTC
-	TRBV7-2	TRBJ1-3	-	CASNSPTGSGNTIYF	TGTGCCAGCAACTCTCCCACGGGCTCTGGAAACACCATATATTTT
TRBD1	TRBV2	TRBJ1-4	-	CASSSGTGLSNEKLFF	TGTGCCAGCAGCTCCGGGACAGGGCTTTCTAATGAAAAACTGTTTTTT
-	TRBV5-8	TRBJ1-6	-	CASSSEGRSPLHF	TGTGCCAGCAGCTCGGAGGGCAGGTCACCCCTCCACTTT
-	TRBV5-1	TRBJ1-2	-	CASSLTAANYGYTF	TGCGCCAGCAGCTTGACTGCGGCCAACTATGGCTACACCTTC
TRBD2	TRBV5-1	TRBJ2-2	-	CASSPGGASTGELFF	TGCGCCAGCAGCCCGGGGGGGGCGTCAACCGGGGAGCTGTTTTTT
TRBD1	TRBV19	TRBJ1-1	few	CASNRGRAIMNTEAFF	TGTGCCAGTAACAGGGGGCGCGCCATTATGAACACTGAAGCTTTCTTT
-	TRBV29-1	TRBJ2-7	-	CSVEDRSKSEQYF	TGCAGCGTTGAAGATCGATCAAAGAGCGAGCAGTACTTC
-	TRBV18	TRBJ2-7	few	CASSGDTNIREQYF	TGTGCCAGCTCAGGCGACACGAACATCCGCGAGCAGTACTTC
-	TRBV9	TRBJ1-2	-	CASSVAGAYGYTF	TGTGCCAGCAGCGTAGCAGGGGCCTATGGCTACACCTTC
-	TRBV19	TRBJ1-3	-	CASSITGKSAGNTIYF	TGTGCCAGTAGTATAACAGGGAAATCGGCCGGAAACACCATATATTTT
-	TRBV6-6	TRBJ2-1	-	CASSYSTSDEQFF	TGTGCCAGCAGTTATTCAACCAGCGATGAGCAGTTCTTC
-	TRBV7-6	TRBJ1-6	-	CASSSDSYNSPLHF	TGTGCCAGCAGCTCCGACAGTTATAATTCACCCCTCCACTTT
-	TRBV20-1	TRBJ1-2	once	CSALDSFGYTF	TGCAGTGCTCTCGACAGTTTCGGCTACACCTTC
-	TRBV5-4	TRBJ2-5	-	CASSPDMGAWETQYF	TGTGCCAGCAGCCCGGATATGGGGGCGTGGGAGACCCAGTACTTC
-	TRBV28	TRBJ1-2	-	CASREGQGTQGYTF	TGTGCCAGCAGGGAGGGGCAGGGCACTCAAGGCTACACCTTC
TRBD1	TRBV19	TRBJ2-5	-	CASSAGQGAGTQYF	TGTGCCAGTAGTGCGGGACAGGGGGCCGGGACCCAGTACTTC
TRBD1	TRBV6-2/TRBV6-3	TRBJ1-3	-	CASSAQGTTSGNTIYF	TGTGCCAGCAGTGCACAGGGGACCACCTCTGGAAACACCATATATTTT
-	TRBV5-1	TRBJ2-5	-	CASSSGGTETQYF	TGCGCCAGCAGCTCAGGGGGGACGGAGACCCAGTACTTC
-	TRBV30	TRBJ1-2	-	CAWSVRGGGEIIAGYTF	TGTGCCTGGAGTGTACGAGGGGGGGGCGAAATCATCGCGGGCTACACCTTC
TRBD1	TRBV14	TRBJ1-6	-	CASSHGTGRYSPLHF	TGTGCCAGCAGCCACGGGACAGGGCGATATTCACCCCTCCACTTT
TRBD1	TRBV5-5	TRBJ1-2	few	CASSLGAGQGNNYGYTF	TGTGCCAGCAGCTTGGGAGCGGGACAGGGGAATAACTATGGCTACACCTTC
TRBD1	TRBV18	TRBJ1-6	few	CASSRSGQGSSYNSPLHF	TGTGCCAGCTCACGATCCGGACAGGGTAGTTCCTATAATTCACCCCTCCACTTT
-	TRBV12-2	TRBJ1-2	once	CASRWSRDKYYGYTF	TGTGCAAGTCGCTGGTCCCGGGACAAGTACTATGGCTACACCTTC
-	TRBV4-3	TRBJ2-2	-	CASSQVLGGELTGELFF	TGCGCCAGCAGCCAAGTCCTCGGGGGTGAACTGACCGGGGAGCTGTTTTTT
TRBD1	TRBV28	TRBJ1-2	-	CASSMDRGIDGYTF	TGTGCCAGCAGTATGGACAGGGGGATTGATGGCTACACCTTC
TRBD1	TRBV5-5	TRBJ1-1	-	CASSTQGARLERTEAFF	TGTGCCAGCAGCACACAGGGGGCGCGGTTGGAACGCACTGAAGCTTTCTTT
-	TRBV12-3/TRBV12-4	TRBJ1-4	once	CASRVSSSEKLFF	TGTGCCAGCAGGGTGTCTTCCAGTGAAAAACTGTTTTTT
-	TRBV6-2/TRBV6-3	TRBJ1-1	-	CASSYPAGVAFF	TGTGCCAGCAGTTACCCCGCAGGGGTAGCTTTCTTT
TRBD1	TRBV2	TRBJ2-1	-	CASSEDRGRDEQFF	TGTGCCAGCAGTGAAGACAGGGGGCGGGATGAGCAGTTCTTC
TRBD1	TRBV12-5	TRBJ2-2	-	CASGLRQGVFGELFF	TGTGCTAGTGGTTTGAGACAGGGCGTGTTCGGGGAGCTGTTTTTT
-	TRBV5-4	TRBJ2-2	-	CASSFRGTGELFF	TGTGCCAGCAGCTTTAGGGGGACCGGGGAGCTGTTTTTT
TRBD1	TRBV24-1	TRBJ1-5	-	CATSESTGSRQPQHF	TGTGCCACCAGTGAATCGACAGGGTCGAGGCAGCCCCAGCATTTT
-	TRBV5-1	TRBJ1-2	-	CASSWESAGYGYTF	TGCGCCAGCAGCTGGGAGTCCGCGGGGTATGGCTACACCTTC
-	TRBV5-4	TRBJ1-1	-	CASSLANGNTEAFF	TGTGCCAGCAGCTTGGCGAACGGGAACACTGAAGCTTTCTTT
TRBD1	TRBV4-1	TRBJ1-1	-	CASSPQGAVMNTEAFF	TGCGCCAGCAGCCCACAGGGGGCAGTTATGAACACTGAAGCTTTCTTT
TRBD1	TRBV19	TRBJ1-1	-	CASSVAVPGQGFYSEAFF	TGTGCCAGTAGTGTAGCGGTACCGGGACAGGGATTTTACAGTGAAGCTTTCTTT